The 25 T cell receptor beta chains presented below share a single source sample, sequenced in a study of T-cell reconstitution after alpha-beta-depleted transplantation in children. It was with unique molecular identifiers that the TCRbeta library was prepared. TCRdb re-derived calls from the PCR reads in MiXCR, one entry per CDR3 protein. The data show fewer than 350,000 distinct CDR3 sequences, around 10% seen once. Here the sequenced sample was peripheral blood, taken 180 days after TCRalphabeta/CD19-depleted stem cell transplant. The receptors were sampled from a male patient aged 2 to 10 who had a stem cell transplant for chronic granulomatous disease, so the T cells may come from the graft donor.

The chain is built from TRBV20-1 and TRBJ1-3, with 7 positions matching TRBD1. The V and J ends lost 8 bases and 0 bases, in that order; junction bases with no gene match: 10. The CDR3 runs 15 residues. Germline V gene lookup returns CDR1 DFQATT and CDR2 SNEGSKA (reference sequence). The chain's CDR3 is CSSRQGPSSGNTIYF. CDR3 sequence (DNA): TGCAGTTCTCGACAGGGTCCGAGCTCTGGAAACACCATATATTTT.

This clonotype came up many times. The chain links TRBV29-1 to TRBJ2-2, with 8 bases aligning to TRBD1. Germline CDR1 and CDR2: SQVTM and ANQGSEA. After removal of 5 bases from V and 4 bases from J, the junction contained 9 bases not matched to a gene. This CDR3 spans 15 amino acids. The DNA of the CDR3 is TGCAGCGTTTTATCCGGACAGGGAAGCACCGGGGAGCTGTTTTTT. Residues: CSVLSGQGSTGELFF.

This clonotype was counted at least ten times. The chain combines TRBV20-1 with TRBJ2-7; possible D gene TRBD1, 5 bases. The ends were cut back, 2 bases at V and 3 bases at J, with 8 bases in the middle. Germline V CDR1 and CDR2: DFQATT, SNEGSKA (reference sequence). The CDR3 totals 12 residues. The CDR3 protein is CSARPDSYEQYF. In nucleotides, the CDR3 is TGCAGTGCTAGACCCGACAGCTACGAGCAGTACTTC.

This clonotype was detected many times. The CDR3: CAISESVSGRSYNEQFF. CDR3 bases: TGTGCCATCAGTGAGTCAGTTAGTGGGCGCTCCTACAATGAGCAGTTCTTC. This sequence joins TRBV10-3 and TRBJ2-1; the D is unclear. With 0 bases removed from V and 0 bases from J, the gap between germline ends came to 12 bases. The germline V gene encodes CDR1 ENHRY and CDR2 SYGVKD. The length of the CDR3 is 17 residues.

The sample holds many counts of this clonotype. The rearrangement links TRBV5-6 to TRBJ2-7, with 7 bases lining up with TRBD1. Germline CDR1 reads SGHDT; CDR2 reads YYEEEE. J was trimmed by 1 base and V by 3 bases; bases with no gene match: 10. This CDR3 is built from 16 residues. The CDR3 sequence: CASSSPYRGVSYEQYF. The CDR3 DNA is TGTGCCAGCAGCTCACCGTACAGGGGAGTTTCCTACGAGCAGTACTTC. Full variable domain (outside the CDR3, taken from reference TRBV5-6 and TRBJ2-7): DAGVTQSPTHLIKTRGQQVTLRCSPKSGHDTVSWYQQALGQGPQFIFQYYEEEERQRGNFPDRFSGHQFPNYSSELNVNALLLGDSALYLCASSSPYRGVSYEQYFGPGTRLTVT.

The chain is built from TRBV6-2 or TRBV6-3 and TRBJ2-7; a possible D gene is TRBD1 (5 bases). From germline, CDR1 is MNHEY and CDR2 SVGEGT. Trimming shortened V by 10 bases and J by 3 bases, and 19 bases separated the two germline ends. The CDR3 is 14 residues long. CDR3 protein: CATGMELQNYEQYF. Here the CDR3 DNA reads TGTGCCACAGGGATGGAACTACAGAACTACGAGCAGTACTTC.

This clonotype was seen many times. The V call is TRBV7-2, the J call TRBJ2-5, with 7 bases matching TRBD2. V lost 7 bases and J lost 4; bases outside the gene matches: 6. CDR1 SGHTA and CDR2 FQGNSA come from the germline V gene. The CDR3 runs 13 residues. Written as DNA, the CDR3 is TGTGCCAGCAATCGGGGGGATGGAGAGACCCAGTACTTC. This sequence encodes CASNRGDGETQYF.

As to this clonotype: This could be a read error, since a much larger clone is one nucleotide away. This chain links TRBV27 with TRBJ2-1; D is possibly TRBD1 (6 bases). Trimming took 6 bases from V and 2 from J, leaving 14 bases between them. Germline V gene data show CDR1 as MNHEY and CDR2 as SMNVEV (reference sequence). The CDR3 spans 15 residues. The CDR3 protein is CASRHRADTYNEQFF. The CDR3 DNA sequence: TGTGCCAGCAGGCACAGGGCCGATACCTACAATGAGCAGTTCTTC.

This clonotype was counted ten times or more. The chain couples TRBV5-1 to TRBJ2-3; 10 bases map to TRBD2. The CDR3 has 17 residues. Trimming took 1 base from V and 1 from J; bases not matched to a gene: 6. Germline values: CDR1 SGHRS, CDR2 YFSETQ. In DNA, the CDR3 is TGCGCCAGCAGCTTGTGGCTAGCGGGAGAAGGCACAGATACGCAGTATTTT. This gives the protein CASSLWLAGEGTDTQYF.

In this sample, this clonotype turned up many times. J is TRBJ2-7 and V is TRBV5-5, with 11 bases that match TRBD2. V was pared by 8 bases and J by 4 bases, with 8 bases of the junction left unmatched. The germline V gene has CDR1 SGHKS and CDR2 YYEKEE (reference sequence). The length of the CDR3 is 14 residues. The CDR3: CASLASGRPYEQYF. The CDR3 nucleotides read TGTGCCAGTCTGGCTAGCGGGAGGCCATACGAGCAGTACTTC.

The sample holds many counts of this clonotype. The chain combines TRBV20-1 with TRBJ2-1, with a possible D match to TRBD2 (5 bases). Germline V CDR1 and CDR2: DFQATT, SNEGSKA (reference sequence). V was pared by 5 bases and J by 5 bases, with 16 bases between. The CDR3 covers 14 residues. The CDR3 DNA sequence: TGCAGTGCTGCTTTTCCGGGGAAAAACAATGAGCAGTTCTTC. Amino acid sequence: CSAAFPGKNNEQFF.

This clonotype appeared many times. The chain uses TRBV4-3 and TRBJ2-3, with D possibly TRBD2 on 6 matching bases. V lost 1 base to trimming and J lost 6 bases, with 8 bases between them. The CDR3 contains 13 residues. Germline V gene data show CDR1 as LGHNA and CDR2 as YSLEER. CDR3 DNA sequence: TGCGCCAGCAGCCAAGCCGGGGGTGATACGCAGTATTTT. Protein product: CASSQAGGDTQYF.

This clonotype was counted ten times or more. The chain recombines TRBV12-5 with TRBJ1-6; tentatively, D is TRBD1 (6 bases). V lost 5 bases and J 8 bases, leaving 16 bases between the germline ends. CDR1 and CDR2 (germline): LGHNT, FRNRAP. The CDR3 is made up of 15 amino acids. DNA of the CDR3: TGTGCTAGTGGTCGCGGGACACCAGTGGATTCACCCCTCCACTTT. Amino acids: CASGRGTPVDSPLHF. Together with reference TRBV12-5 and TRBJ1-6, the CDR3 gives the full variable domain: DARVTQTPRHKVTEMGQEVTMRCQPILGHNTVFWYRQTMMQGLELLAYFRNRAPLDDSGMPKDRFSAEMPDATLATLKIQPSEPRDSAVYFCASGRGTPVDSPLHFGNGTRLTVT.

Many counts were recorded for this clonotype. The chain is built from TRBV29-1 and TRBJ2-5; D might be TRBD2 (6 bases). Trimming took 3 bases from V and 2 from J, leaving 19 bases between them. This CDR3 has 16 residues. Germline CDR1 SQVTM, CDR2 ANQGSEA. The CDR3 DNA reads as TGCAGCGTTGATCACAGAACCGGGAGTGAGCAAGAGACCCAGTACTTC. It codes for CSVDHRTGSEQETQYF.

The sample holds many counts of this clonotype. The chain is built from TRBV7-2 and TRBJ1-6; no clear D gene. The CDR3 has 13 amino acids. Trimming removed 1 base from V and 8 bases from J, with 6 bases in between. Germline V lookup: CDR1 SGHTA, CDR2 FQGNSA. Here the CDR3 DNA reads TGTGCCAGCAGCTTAGATGGGTATTCACCCCTCCACTTT. This gives the protein CASSLDGYSPLHF.

This clonotype was recorded at least ten times. V and J are TRBV20-1 and TRBJ2-1; 12 bases line up with TRBD2. Germline V gives CDR1 DFQATT, CDR2 SNEGSKA (reference sequence). CDR3 length: 14 residues. Unmatched junction bases numbered 1, after V lost 5 bases and J lost 2 bases. The CDR3 spells CSASSGRAYNEQFF. The CDR3 DNA is TGCAGTGCTTCTAGCGGGAGGGCCTACAATGAGCAGTTCTTC.

This clonotype was recorded at least ten times. The J gene is TRBJ1-2, the V gene TRBV29-1; weak D call: TRBD1 (5 bases). V was clipped by 2 bases and J by 4 bases, with 8 bases between them. This CDR3 has 12 residues. The V gene's germline CDR1 is SQVTM and CDR2 ANQGSEA. Here the CDR3 DNA reads TGCAGCGTTGAAAGAGGGGCCTATGGCTACACCTTC. This codes for CSVERGAYGYTF.

This clonotype was observed many times. This sequence joins TRBV5-1 and TRBJ2-5; 7 positions agree with TRBD2. This CDR3 has 15 residues. Looked up from germline, CDR1 is SGHRS and CDR2 is YFSETQ. The V segment lost 0 bases and the J segment 4 bases; nucleotides outside the gene matches: 6. The CDR3 sequence: CASSLGGGQGETQYF. DNA for the CDR3: TGCGCCAGCAGCTTGGGGGGAGGGCAAGGAGAGACCCAGTACTTC. Full variable domain (missing parts from reference TRBV5-1 and TRBJ2-5): KAGVTQTPRYLIKTRGQQVTLSCSPISGHRSVSWYQQTPGQGLQFLFEYFSETQRNKGNFPGRFSGRQFSNSRSEMNVSTLELGDSALYLCASSLGGGQGETQYFGPGTRLLVL.

With regard to this clonotype: This may arise from a read error, as a much more abundant clone is one base away. The chain couples TRBV27 to TRBJ1-5; TRBD1 is a possible D gene (6 bases). Per germline, CDR1 MNHEY and CDR2 SMNVEV (reference sequence). The CDR3 has 14 residues. CDR3 in amino acids: CASSLIAGDQHQHF. The CDR3 coding sequence is TGTGCCAGCAGTTTAATCGCAGGGGATCAGCACCAGCATTTT.

In its sample, this clonotype was seen many times. The rearrangement joins TRBV9 to TRBJ2-7; D might be TRBD2 (6 bases). CDR3 size: 14 residues. Germline V gene lookup returns CDR1 SGDLS and CDR2 YYNGEE. Deletions cut 0 bases from V and 1 base from J, with 8 bases between. CDR3 DNA sequence: TGTGCCAGCAGCGTAGGTAGCGGATCCTACGAGCAGTACTTC. This codes for CASSVGSGSYEQYF.

This clonotype turned up a few times. The chain carries TRBV19 and TRBJ2-2, with TRBD1 identical over 8 bases. The germline CDR1 and CDR2 sequences are LNHDA and SQIVND (reference sequence). This CDR3 has 16 amino acids. After removal of 5 bases from V and 3 bases from J, the junction contained 8 bases not matched to a gene. CDR3 coding DNA: TGTGCCAGTAGTTGGACCGGGACAGGTGACACCGGGGAGCTGTTTTTT. It translates to CASSWTGTGDTGELFF.

Notes on this clonotype: This may come from a read error, since a much larger clone is one base off. It is likely a read error, because the conserved phenylalanine at the end of the CDR3 is missing. This chain connects TRBV12-3 or TRBV12-4 to TRBJ2-7; the D is unclear. V was trimmed by 3 bases and J by 3 bases, leaving 12 bases between them. CDR3 length equals 14 residues. CDR3 sequence (DNA): TGTGCCAGCAGTTTGTTGCTAGGAGTCTACGAGCAGTACCTC. This codes for CASSLLLGVYEQYL.

This rearrangement joins TRBV19 to TRBJ2-2, with 10 bases matching TRBD2. CDR3 length: 14 amino acids. V was clipped by 7 bases and J by 6 bases; unmatched bases: 5. Germline V gene data show CDR1 as LNHDA and CDR2 as SQIVND (reference sequence). The CDR3 nucleotides are TGTGCCAGTAAAGAGCGGGGGGGCGCCGGGGAGCTGTTTTTT. The encoded protein is CASKERGGAGELFF.

This clonotype was counted ten times or more. The V call is TRBV5-1, the J call TRBJ2-1, with D perhaps TRBD2 (5 bases). This CDR3 has 13 amino acids. The germline V and J ends were trimmed by 4 bases and 5 bases, with 10 bases remaining between them. Germline V gene sequence: CDR1 SGHRS, CDR2 YFSETQ. CDR3 DNA sequence: TGCGCCAGCAGCCCTATAGCGAACAATGAGCAGTTCTTC. It translates to CASSPIANNEQFF.

The chain recombines TRBV18 with TRBJ1-2; no reliable D call. V was trimmed by 3 bases and J by 8 bases, leaving 10 bases between them. CDR1 and CDR2 from the germline V gene are KGHSH and LQKENI. This CDR3 is 12 amino acids long. CDR3 sequence (DNA): TGTGCCAGCTCACCGACCGCTGAGGGCTACACCTTC. Amino acid sequence: CASSPTAEGYTF.